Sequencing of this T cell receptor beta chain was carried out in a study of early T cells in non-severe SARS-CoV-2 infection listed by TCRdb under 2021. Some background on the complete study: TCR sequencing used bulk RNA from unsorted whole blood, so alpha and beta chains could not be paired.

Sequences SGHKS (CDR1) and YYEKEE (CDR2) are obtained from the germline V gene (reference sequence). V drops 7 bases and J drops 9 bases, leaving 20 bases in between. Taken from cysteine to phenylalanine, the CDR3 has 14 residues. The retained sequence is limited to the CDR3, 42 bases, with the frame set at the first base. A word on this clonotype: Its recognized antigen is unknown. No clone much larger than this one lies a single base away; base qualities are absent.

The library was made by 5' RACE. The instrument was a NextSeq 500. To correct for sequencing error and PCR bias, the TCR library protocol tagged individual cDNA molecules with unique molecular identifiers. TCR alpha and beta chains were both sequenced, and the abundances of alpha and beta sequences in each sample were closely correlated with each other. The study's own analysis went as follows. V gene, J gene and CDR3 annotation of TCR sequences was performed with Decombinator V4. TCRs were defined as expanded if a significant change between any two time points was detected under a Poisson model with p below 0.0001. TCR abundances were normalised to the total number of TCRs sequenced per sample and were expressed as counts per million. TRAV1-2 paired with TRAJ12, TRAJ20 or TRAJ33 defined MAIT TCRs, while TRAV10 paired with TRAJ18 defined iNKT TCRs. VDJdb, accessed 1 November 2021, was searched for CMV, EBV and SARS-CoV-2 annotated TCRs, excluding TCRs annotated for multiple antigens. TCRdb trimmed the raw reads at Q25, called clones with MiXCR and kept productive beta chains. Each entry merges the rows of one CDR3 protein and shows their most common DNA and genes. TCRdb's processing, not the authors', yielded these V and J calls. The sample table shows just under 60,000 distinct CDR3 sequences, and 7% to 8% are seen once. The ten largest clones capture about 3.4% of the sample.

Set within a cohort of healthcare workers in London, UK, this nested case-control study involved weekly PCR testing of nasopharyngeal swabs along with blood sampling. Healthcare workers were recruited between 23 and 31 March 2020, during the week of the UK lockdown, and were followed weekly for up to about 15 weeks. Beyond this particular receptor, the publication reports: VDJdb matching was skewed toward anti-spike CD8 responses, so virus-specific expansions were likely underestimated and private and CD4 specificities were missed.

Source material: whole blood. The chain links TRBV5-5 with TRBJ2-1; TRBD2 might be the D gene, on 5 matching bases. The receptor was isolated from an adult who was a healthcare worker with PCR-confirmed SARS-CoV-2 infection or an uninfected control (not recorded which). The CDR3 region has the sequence CASPPTGQRSEQFF. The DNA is TGTGCCAGCCCACCTACGGGCCAGCGGAGTGAGCAGTTCTTC.